A single sample is the source of the 31 T cell receptor beta chains below, sequenced in a study of identical twins. TCRdb reprocessed the 5' RACE reads with MiXCR, giving one entry per CDR3 protein. The table has about 280,000 distinct CDR3 sequences, roughly 8.6% seen once. These sequences were also reported in another study, on yellow fever vaccine responses in identical twins.

Source material: memory (CD45RO+) T cells sorted from blood. These receptors were collected from a woman under 30 in good health.

J is TRBJ2-4 and V is TRBV24-1; 10 nucleotides match TRBD1. CDR3 size: 14 residues. Germline V gene lookup returns CDR1 KGHDR and CDR2 SFDVKD. Trimming removed 6 bases from V and 10 bases from J; junction bases left unmatched: 8. The DNA for the CDR3 is TGTGCCACCAGTCCGGGGACAGGGGCTGTTATTCAGTACTTC. Encoded protein: CATSPGTGAVIQYF.

This clonotype was counted ten times or more. V usage is TRBV4-1 and J usage is TRBJ2-3; 10 positions agree with TRBD2. Trimming cost V 0 bases and J 1 base; bases outside gene matches: 7. This CDR3 has 18 amino acids. Looked up from germline, CDR1 is MGHRA and CDR2 is YSYEKL. The CDR3 sequence is CASSQEFSGGARTDTQYF. CDR3 coding DNA: TGCGCCAGCAGCCAAGAATTCAGCGGGGGGGCCCGCACAGATACGCAGTATTTT.

In regard to this clonotype: One junction end disagrees with the germline gene, perhaps due to a read error. The chain carries TRBV6-1 and TRBJ1-2; D may be TRBD1 (6 bases). This CDR3 is built from 16 residues. The germline V gene has CDR1 MNHNS and CDR2 SASEGT. The CDR3 DNA reads as TGTGCCAGCAGTGAAAAACTCGGGGGCGCGAGCTATGGCCACACCTTC. Its protein is CASSEKLGGASYGHTF.

The sample holds a few counts of this clonotype. The chain employs TRBV2 and TRBJ1-5; possibly TRBD1 for D (6 bases). The CDR3 is 13 amino acids. From germline, CDR1 is SNHLY and CDR2 FYNNEI. Trimming left V 5 bases short and J 5 bases short, with 10 bases between. For the CDR3, the DNA is TGTGCCAGCAGTACAGGGAGAGATCAGCCCCAGCATTTT. Its protein product is CASSTGRDQPQHF.

This clonotype was seen only a few times. The chain couples TRBV20-1 to TRBJ2-7, with a possible D match to TRBD2 (5 bases). V was pared by 7 bases and J by 4 bases, with 14 bases between. The germline gives CDR1 DFQATT, CDR2 SNEGSKA (reference sequence). CDR3 length equals 12 residues. For the CDR3, the DNA is TGCAGTGGGCAAGACTACCGTTACGAGCAGTACTTC. Amino acids: CSGQDYRYEQYF.

This clonotype was observed many times. The V call is TRBV5-5, the J call TRBJ2-6, with D possibly TRBD2 on 5 matching bases. Germline V lookup: CDR1 SGHKS, CDR2 YYEKEE (reference sequence). The V end was cut by 5 bases, the J end by 2 bases, with 11 bases between. CDR3 length: 15 residues. The CDR3 coding sequence is TGTGCCAGCAGTTTAACCGGGACTGGGGCCAACGTCCTGACTTTC. It encodes CASSLTGTGANVLTF.

This clonotype was recorded at least ten times. The chain carries TRBV24-1 and TRBJ2-1; D is unclear. V lost 4 bases to trimming and J lost 8 bases, with 17 bases between them. Germline CDR1 is KGHDR and CDR2 is SFDVKD. The CDR3 length is 15 residues. For the CDR3, the DNA is TGTGCCACCAGTGACCAAAGTAGGGCTTACCATGAGCAGTTCTTC. Residues: CATSDQSRAYHEQFF.

This clonotype came up many times. The chain couples TRBV5-8 to TRBJ2-5; possibly TRBD2 for D (5 bases). The CDR3 spans 14 residues. Deletions cut 1 base from V and 3 bases from J, with 10 bases between. In germline, CDR1 is SGHTS, CDR2 YDEGEE. Here the CDR3 reads CASSLPPGKETQYF. The CDR3 region has the DNA TGTGCCAGCAGCTTGCCCCCCGGGAAAGAGACCCAGTACTTC.

This chain uses TRBV28 with TRBJ2-1; 9 positions agree with TRBD1. The J segment lost 9 bases and the V segment lost 3 bases, leaving 9 bases of the junction unmatched. The CDR3 is 15 residues long. Germline lookup yields CDR1 MDHEN and CDR2 SYDVKM. The CDR3 DNA reads TGTGCCAGCAGTTTCTCCGGGACAGGGTTGGGTGAGCAGTTCTTC. It specifies CASSFSGTGLGEQFF. The full variable domain, rest sourced from reference TRBV28 and TRBJ2-1, is DVKVTQSSRYLVKRTGEKVFLECVQDMDHENMFWYRQDPGLGLRLIYFSYDVKMKEKGDIPEGYSVSREKKERFSLILESASTNQTSMYLCASSFSGTGLGEQFFGPGTRLTVL.

The rearrangement uses TRBV19 and TRBJ2-2, with TRBD1 matching over 7 bases. Germline CDR1 and CDR2: LNHDA and SQIVND (reference sequence). The CDR3 sequence is 16 residues long. Trimming cost V 5 bases and J 5 bases; bases outside gene matches: 11. This CDR3 reads CASSVRTGTATGELFF. CDR3 DNA: TGTGCCAGTAGTGTCAGAACCGGGACAGCTACCGGGGAGCTGTTTTTT.

V is TRBV11-2 and J is TRBJ2-1; 7 positions match TRBD1. The junction had 6 bases not matched to a gene; V was cut back by 7 bases and J by 12 bases. The CDR3 is 11 residues long. Per germline, CDR1 SGHAT and CDR2 FQNNGV. In DNA, the CDR3 is TGTGCCAGCACGACCGGGACAGTGCAGTTCTTC. As protein: CASTTGTVQFF.

This clonotype showed up many times. The chain links TRBV11-2 to TRBJ1-1, with unresolved D. The length of the CDR3 is 14 residues. From germline, CDR1 is SGHAT and CDR2 FQNNGV. Trimming left V 3 bases short and J 0 bases short, with 8 bases between. CDR3 in DNA: TGTGCCAGCAGCTTTCAGGTAGTGAACACTGAAGCTTTCTTT. Its protein product is CASSFQVVNTEAFF.

The sample holds a few counts of this clonotype. The gene calls are TRBV6-1 and TRBJ2-4; 10 nucleotides line up with TRBD1. The V and J ends lost 5 bases and 1 base, in that order; junction bases with no gene match: 11. CDR1 MNHNS and CDR2 SASEGT come from the germline V gene. The CDR3 covers 18 residues. This chain's CDR3 is CASSLTGGAGLAKNIQYF. The CDR3 DNA follows: TGTGCCAGCAGTCTGACAGGGGGCGCAGGGCTGGCCAAAAACATTCAGTACTTC.

This clonotype was detected many times. V usage is TRBV6-2 or TRBV6-3 and J usage is TRBJ2-1; a weak D match, TRBD1 (6 bases). The germline gives CDR1 MNHEY, CDR2 SVGEGT. Trimming left V 5 bases short and J 2 bases short, with 16 bases between. There are 16 residues in the CDR3. The CDR3 sequence is CASSRDPDSPYNEQFF. DNA of the CDR3: TGTGCCAGCAGTAGAGATCCGGACAGCCCCTACAATGAGCAGTTCTTC.

This clonotype was counted between two and nine times. The rearrangement links TRBV15 to TRBJ2-5, with TRBD2 matching over 7 bases. The CDR3 runs to 13 residues. J gave up 5 bases and V 7 bases, and 7 bases lay outside the gene matches. CDR1 is LNHNV and CDR2 is YYDKDF in the germline V gene (reference sequence). The CDR3: CATTNPGRETQYF. The CDR3 DNA reads TGTGCCACCACCAACCCCGGGAGGGAGACCCAGTACTTC.

This clonotype has at least ten counts. The gene calls are TRBV20-1 and TRBJ2-7; D is undetermined. V shed 0 bases and J shed 0 bases, with 12 bases lying between them. CDR3 size: 15 residues. Germline CDR1 and CDR2: DFQATT and SNEGSKA (reference sequence). In DNA, the CDR3 is TGCAGTGCTAGAGACCCACTATCGTTCTCCTACGAGCAGTACTTC. Protein: CSARDPLSFSYEQYF.

The sample holds many counts of this clonotype. This rearrangement joins TRBV9 to TRBJ2-1; perhaps TRBD2 as D (7 bases). The CDR3 loop spans 15 amino acids. The germline CDR1 and CDR2 sequences are SGDLS and YYNGEE. V was clipped by 0 bases and J by 7 bases, with 14 bases between them. The CDR3 nucleotides read TGTGCCAGCAGCGTAGTTGGGGGGGCCAGTAATGAGCAGTTCTTC. Translating it yields CASSVVGGASNEQFF.

This clonotype was recorded a few times. The chain employs TRBV29-1 and TRBJ1-2; D might be TRBD1 (5 bases). The CDR3 is made up of 18 amino acids. Germline-derived CDR1 and CDR2 are SQVTM and ANQGSEA. V gave up 8 bases and J gave up 4 bases, with 32 bases separating them. The CDR3 coding sequence is TGCAGCCTCCTCGGTCCCCAGTCGGGCCAGGGATCGGGCTATGGCTACACCTTC. Residues: CSLLGPQSGQGSGYGYTF. Complete variable domain (other parts from reference TRBV29-1 and TRBJ1-2): SAVISQKPSRDICQRGTSLTIQCQVDSQVTMMFWYRQQPGQSLTLIATANQGSEATYESGFVIDKFPISRPNLTFSTLTVSNMSPEDSSIYLCSLLGPQSGQGSGYGYTFGSGTRLTVV.

The V and J genes are TRBV7-8 and TRBJ2-1; TRBD2 matches at 9 bases. This CDR3 spans 16 amino acids. Germline trimming cut 1 base from V and 6 bases from J; bases unmatched to any gene: 7. Germline V gene sequence: CDR1 SGHVS, CDR2 FQNEAQ. The DNA for the CDR3 is TGTGCCAGCAGCTTAGTCGGCGGGGGGGTACCCAATGAGCAGTTCTTC. The encoded protein is CASSLVGGGVPNEQFF.

This clonotype has just a few counts. The chain carries TRBV6-1 and TRBJ2-1, with 9 bases fitting TRBD1. V lost 2 bases and J lost 8; bases outside the gene matches: 4. Per the germline V gene, CDR1 is MNHNS and CDR2 is SASEGT. This CDR3 contains 14 residues. CDR3 in amino acids: CASSEPRTGDEQFF. As DNA, the CDR3 is TGTGCCAGCAGTGAACCCCGGACAGGGGATGAGCAGTTCTTC.

The V and J genes are TRBV6-1 and TRBJ1-5, with TRBD1 as a possible D gene (6 bases). Germline V CDR1 and CDR2: MNHNS, SASEGT. V was trimmed by 5 bases and J by 1 base, leaving 15 bases between them. This CDR3 spans 16 amino acids. CDR3 amino acids: CASSPQGIGSNQPQHF. The CDR3 DNA reads TGTGCCAGCAGTCCGCAGGGGATCGGGAGCAATCAGCCCCAGCATTTT.

This clonotype appeared a few times. The chain has TRBV7-2 and TRBJ2-7, with no clear D. V was shortened by 0 bases and J by 3 bases, with 9 bases between the two germline ends. CDR1 and CDR2 from the germline V gene are SGHTA and FQGNSA. This CDR3 contains 14 residues. CDR3 bases: TGTGCCAGCAGCTTAGCGCTTGCGAACTACGAGCAGTACGTC. Protein: CASSLALANYEQYV.

V usage is TRBV7-9 and J usage is TRBJ2-5; TRBD2 agrees at 7 bases. This CDR3 is 17 amino acids long. The junction had 13 bases not matched to a gene; V was cut back by 5 bases and J by 1 base. Germline V CDR1 and CDR2: SEHNR, FQNEAQ (reference sequence). CDR3 protein: CASSPAYWGGSQETQYF. The CDR3 region has the DNA TGTGCCAGCAGCCCCGCGTACTGGGGGGGTTCCCAAGAGACCCAGTACTTC.

CDR3 amino acids: CASSTSNRGLKADGYTF. In DNA form, the CDR3 reads TGTGCCAGCAGCACATCAAACAGGGGGCTTAAAGCGGATGGCTACACCTTC. The V call is TRBV7-8, the J call TRBJ1-2; 9 bases fit TRBD1. The CDR3 consists of 17 residues. Losses at the gene ends were 5 bases for V and 6 bases for J; bases not matched to a gene: 16. CDR1 is SGHVS and CDR2 is FQNEAQ in the germline V gene.

The chain uses TRBV19 and TRBJ2-2, with TRBD2 identical over 7 bases. Germline loops: CDR1 LNHDA, CDR2 SQIVND (reference sequence). The CDR3 contains 14 residues. Trimming cost V 4 bases and J 3 bases; bases outside gene matches: 2. For the CDR3, the DNA is TGTGCCAGTAGTACTAGCGGACACACCGGGGAGCTGTTTTTT. The encoded protein is CASSTSGHTGELFF.

In this sample, this clonotype turned up many times. The J gene is TRBJ2-3, the V gene TRBV20-1, with D tentatively TRBD1 or TRBD2 (6 bases each). V was cut by 1 base and J by 0 bases, with 11 bases left in between. This CDR3 region has 15 residues. Per the germline V gene, CDR1 is DFQATT and CDR2 is SNEGSKA (reference sequence). CDR3 residues: CSARGQAGSTDTQYF. The CDR3 DNA follows: TGCAGTGCTAGAGGACAGGCGGGAAGCACAGATACGCAGTATTTT.

There are many counts of this clonotype. The CDR3: CASSPAGQAGGNTIYF. Written as DNA, the CDR3 is TGTGCCAGCAGTCCCGCAGGGCAAGCAGGTGGAAACACCATATATTTT. V is TRBV12-3 or TRBV12-4 and J is TRBJ1-3; a weak D match, TRBD1 (5 bases). The CDR3 is made up of 16 amino acids. The germline V and J ends were trimmed by 5 bases and 3 bases, with 17 bases remaining between them.

The J gene is TRBJ2-3, the V gene TRBV20-1, with TRBD1 matching 9 bases. Germline values: CDR1 DFQATT, CDR2 SNEGSKA (reference sequence). After removal of 6 bases from V and 2 bases from J, the junction contained 9 bases not matched to a gene. This CDR3 is built from 15 residues. Here the CDR3 reads CSAPRGTGNTDTQYF. DNA of the CDR3: TGCAGTGCCCCCAGAGGGACAGGGAACACAGATACGCAGTATTTT.

The gene calls are TRBV7-2 and TRBJ1-5; no reliable D call. CDR1 is SGHTA, CDR2 FQGNSA, per germline. Trimming left V 0 bases short and J 3 bases short, with 9 bases between. This CDR3 has 15 amino acids. The DNA for the CDR3 is TGTGCCAGCAGCTTAGCCCTTGGGGTCAATCAGCCCCAGCATTTT. This gives the protein CASSLALGVNQPQHF. Full variable domain (rest looked up from reference TRBV7-2 and TRBJ1-5): GAGVSQSPSNKVTEKGKDVELRCDPISGHTALYWYRQSLGQGLEFLIYFQGNSAPDKSGLPSDRFSAERTGGSVSTLTIQRTQQEDSAVYLCASSLALGVNQPQHFGDGTRLSIL.

J is TRBJ2-7 and V is TRBV11-2, with 11 bases identical to TRBD1. Germline CDR1 and CDR2: SGHAT and FQNNGV. The V segment lost 4 bases and the J segment 7 bases; nucleotides outside the gene matches: 3. The CDR3 contains 13 residues. The CDR3 region has the DNA TGTGCCAGCAGCTCGGGGACAGGGGGTGAGCAGTACGTC. Residues: CASSSGTGGEQYV.

This clonotype has only a few counts. CDR3 amino acids: CASSPPSGGPGTEAFF. The CDR3 DNA is TGTGCCAGCTCACCACCGTCCGGGGGGCCGGGCACTGAAGCTTTCTTT. The rearrangement links TRBV18 to TRBJ1-1; D might be TRBD1 (6 bases). CDR1 and CDR2 (germline): KGHSH, LQKENI. V was cut by 0 bases and J by 4 bases, with 15 bases left in between. The CDR3 runs 16 residues.